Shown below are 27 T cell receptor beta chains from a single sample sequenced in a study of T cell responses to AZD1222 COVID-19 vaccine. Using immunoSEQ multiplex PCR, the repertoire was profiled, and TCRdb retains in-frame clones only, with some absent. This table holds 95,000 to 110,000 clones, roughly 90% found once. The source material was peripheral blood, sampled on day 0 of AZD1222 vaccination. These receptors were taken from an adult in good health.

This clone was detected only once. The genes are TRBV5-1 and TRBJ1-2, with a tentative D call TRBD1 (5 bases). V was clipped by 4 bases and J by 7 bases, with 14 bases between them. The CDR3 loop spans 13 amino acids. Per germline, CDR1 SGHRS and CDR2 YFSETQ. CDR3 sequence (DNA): TGCGCCAGCAGCCCCGGGGCCAACGGTGGCTACACCTTC. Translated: CASSPGANGGYTF.

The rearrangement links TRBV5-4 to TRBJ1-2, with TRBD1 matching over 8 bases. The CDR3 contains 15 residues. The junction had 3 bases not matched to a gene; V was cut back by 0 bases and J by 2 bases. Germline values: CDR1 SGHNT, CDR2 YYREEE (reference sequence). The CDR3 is CASSLGQGLNYGYTF. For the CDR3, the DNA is TGTGCCAGCAGCTTGGGACAGGGGTTAAACTATGGCTACACCTTC.

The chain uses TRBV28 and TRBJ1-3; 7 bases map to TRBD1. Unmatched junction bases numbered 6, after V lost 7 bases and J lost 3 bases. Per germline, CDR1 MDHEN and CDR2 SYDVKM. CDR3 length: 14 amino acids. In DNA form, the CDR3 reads TGTGCCAGCATGGAAGGGGGCAATGGAAACACCATATATTTT. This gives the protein CASMEGGNGNTIYF.

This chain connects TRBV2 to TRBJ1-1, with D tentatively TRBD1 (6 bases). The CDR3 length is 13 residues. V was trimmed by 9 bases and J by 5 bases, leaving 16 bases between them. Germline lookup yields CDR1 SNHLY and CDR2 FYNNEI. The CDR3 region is CASTGQAGTEAFF. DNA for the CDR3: TGTGCCAGTACGGGACAAGCCGGGACTGAAGCTTTCTTT.

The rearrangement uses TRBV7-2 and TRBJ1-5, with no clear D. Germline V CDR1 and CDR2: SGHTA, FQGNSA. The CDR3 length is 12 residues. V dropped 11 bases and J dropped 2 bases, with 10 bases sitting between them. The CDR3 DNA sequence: TGTGCCCTGGGGTGGGGCAATCAGCCCCAGCATTTT. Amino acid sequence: CALGWGNQPQHF.

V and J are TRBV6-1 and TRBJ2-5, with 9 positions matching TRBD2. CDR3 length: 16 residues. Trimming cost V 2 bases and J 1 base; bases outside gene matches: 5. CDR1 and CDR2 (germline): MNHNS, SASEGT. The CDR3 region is CASSEWGSGSQETQYF. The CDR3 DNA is TGTGCCAGCAGTGAATGGGGTAGCGGGAGCCAAGAGACCCAGTACTTC.

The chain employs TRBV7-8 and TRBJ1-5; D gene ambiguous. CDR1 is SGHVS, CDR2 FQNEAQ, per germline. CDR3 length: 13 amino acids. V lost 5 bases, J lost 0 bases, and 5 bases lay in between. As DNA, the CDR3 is TGTGCCAGCAGCATCAATAGCAATCAGCCCCAGCATTTT. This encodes CASSINSNQPQHF.

The CDR3 sequence is CASSPPPGVGGYNEQFF. The CDR3 DNA reads TGTGCCAGCAGTCCCCCCCCCGGGGTAGGGGGGTACAATGAGCAGTTCTTC. The rearrangement links TRBV6-2 or TRBV6-3 to TRBJ2-1, with D possibly being TRBD1 or TRBD2 (6 bases each). V dropped 5 bases and J dropped 4 bases, with 21 bases sitting between them. From germline, CDR1 is MNHEY and CDR2 SVGEGT. There are 17 residues in the CDR3.

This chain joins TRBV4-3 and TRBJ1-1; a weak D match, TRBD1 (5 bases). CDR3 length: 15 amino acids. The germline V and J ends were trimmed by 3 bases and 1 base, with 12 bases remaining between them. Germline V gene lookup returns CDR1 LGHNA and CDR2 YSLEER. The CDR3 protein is CASSHLGATNTEAFF. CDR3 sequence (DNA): TGCGCCAGCAGCCACCTTGGGGCGACGAACACTGAAGCTTTCTTT.

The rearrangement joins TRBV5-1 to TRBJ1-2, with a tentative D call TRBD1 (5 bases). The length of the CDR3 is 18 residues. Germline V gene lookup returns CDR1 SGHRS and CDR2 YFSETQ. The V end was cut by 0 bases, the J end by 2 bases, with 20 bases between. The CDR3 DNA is TGCGCCAGCAGCTTGGATGGGACGGCCCTCTCCGAGAACTATGGCTACACCTTC. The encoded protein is CASSLDGTALSENYGYTF.

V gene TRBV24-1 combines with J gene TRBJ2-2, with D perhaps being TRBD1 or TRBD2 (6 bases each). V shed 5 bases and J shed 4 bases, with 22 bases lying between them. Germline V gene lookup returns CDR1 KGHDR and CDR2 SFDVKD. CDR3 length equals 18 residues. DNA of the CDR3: TGTGCCACCAGTGTCGGCTGGGGGGCCAGGGCGGGCACCGGGGAGCTGTTTTTT. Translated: CATSVGWGARAGTGELFF.

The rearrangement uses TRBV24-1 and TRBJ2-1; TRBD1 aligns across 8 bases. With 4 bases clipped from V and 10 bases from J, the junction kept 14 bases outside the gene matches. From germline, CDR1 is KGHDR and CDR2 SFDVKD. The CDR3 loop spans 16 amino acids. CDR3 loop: CATSDTGTGVQWEQFF. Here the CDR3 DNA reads TGTGCCACCAGTGACACCGGGACAGGAGTACAATGGGAGCAGTTCTTC.

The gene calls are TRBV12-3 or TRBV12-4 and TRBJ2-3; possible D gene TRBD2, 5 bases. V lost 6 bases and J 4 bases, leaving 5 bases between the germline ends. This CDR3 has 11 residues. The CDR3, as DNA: TGTGCCAGCAGGAGGGCAGATACGCAGTATTTT. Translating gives CASRRADTQYF.

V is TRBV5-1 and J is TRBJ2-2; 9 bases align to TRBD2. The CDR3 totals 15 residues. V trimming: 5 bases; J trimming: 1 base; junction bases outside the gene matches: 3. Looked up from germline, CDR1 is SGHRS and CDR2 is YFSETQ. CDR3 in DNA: TGCGCCAGCAGTTGGCGGGAGGGGAACACCGGGGAGCTGTTTTTT. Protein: CASSWREGNTGELFF.

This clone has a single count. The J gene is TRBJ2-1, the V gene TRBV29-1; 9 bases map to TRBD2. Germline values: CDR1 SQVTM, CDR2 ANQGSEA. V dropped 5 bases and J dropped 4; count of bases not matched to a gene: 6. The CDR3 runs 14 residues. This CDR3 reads CSVNSGSAYNEQFF. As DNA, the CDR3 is TGCAGCGTTAATAGCGGGAGTGCGTACAATGAGCAGTTCTTC.

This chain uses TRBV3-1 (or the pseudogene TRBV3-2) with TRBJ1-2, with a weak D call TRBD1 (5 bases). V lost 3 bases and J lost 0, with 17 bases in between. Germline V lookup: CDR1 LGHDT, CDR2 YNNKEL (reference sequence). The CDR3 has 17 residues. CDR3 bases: TGTGCCAGCAGCCAGGGGGTTGGAGCTTCAGCTAACTATGGCTACACCTTC. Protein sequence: CASSQGVGASANYGYTF.

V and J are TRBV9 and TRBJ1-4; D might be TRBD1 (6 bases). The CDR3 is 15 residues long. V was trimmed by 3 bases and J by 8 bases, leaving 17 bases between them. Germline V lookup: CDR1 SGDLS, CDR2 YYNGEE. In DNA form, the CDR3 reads TGTGCCAGCAGCGCCCGGACAGAGGAGAAAGAAAAACTGTTTTTT. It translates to CASSARTEEKEKLFF.

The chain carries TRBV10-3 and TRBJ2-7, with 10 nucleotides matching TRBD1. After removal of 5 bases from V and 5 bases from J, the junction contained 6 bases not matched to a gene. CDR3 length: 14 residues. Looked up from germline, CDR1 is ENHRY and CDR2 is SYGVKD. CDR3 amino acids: CAISPSTGGDEQYF. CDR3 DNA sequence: TGTGCCATCAGTCCCTCGACAGGGGGCGACGAGCAGTACTTC.

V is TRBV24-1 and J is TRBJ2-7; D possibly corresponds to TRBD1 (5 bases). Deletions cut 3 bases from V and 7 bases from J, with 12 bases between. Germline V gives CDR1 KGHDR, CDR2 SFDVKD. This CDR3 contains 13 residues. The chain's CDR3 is CATSDDSGREQYF. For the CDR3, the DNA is TGTGCCACCAGTGATGATTCAGGGCGAGAGCAGTACTTC.

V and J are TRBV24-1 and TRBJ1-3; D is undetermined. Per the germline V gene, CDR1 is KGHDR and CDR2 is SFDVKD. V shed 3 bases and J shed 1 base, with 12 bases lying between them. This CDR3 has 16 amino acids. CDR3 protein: CATSDAAGWSGNTIYF. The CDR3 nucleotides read TGTGCCACCAGTGATGCCGCCGGTTGGTCTGGAAACACCATATATTTT.

Written as DNA, the CDR3 is TGTGCCTGGAGGGGGCAGGCCGGGGAGCTGTTTTTT. Its translation: CAWRGQAGELFF. The rearrangement links TRBV30 to TRBJ2-2; D may be TRBD1 (5 bases). The CDR3 consists of 12 residues. Trimming stripped 3 bases from V and 6 bases from J, with 8 bases between. CDR1 is GTSNPN, CDR2 SVGIG, per germline (reference sequence).

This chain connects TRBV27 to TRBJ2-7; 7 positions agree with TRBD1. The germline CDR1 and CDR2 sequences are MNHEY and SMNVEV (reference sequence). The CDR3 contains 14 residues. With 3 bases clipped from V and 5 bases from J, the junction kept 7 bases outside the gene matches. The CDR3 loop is CASSLRGRLDEQYF. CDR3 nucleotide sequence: TGTGCCAGCAGTTTGAGGGGGCGCTTAGACGAGCAGTACTTC.

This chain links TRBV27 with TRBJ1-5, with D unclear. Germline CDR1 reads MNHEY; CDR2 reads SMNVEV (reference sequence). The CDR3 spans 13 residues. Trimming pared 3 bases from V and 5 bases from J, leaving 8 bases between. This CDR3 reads CASSFWVDQPQHF. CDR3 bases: TGTGCCAGCAGTTTCTGGGTCGATCAGCCCCAGCATTTT.

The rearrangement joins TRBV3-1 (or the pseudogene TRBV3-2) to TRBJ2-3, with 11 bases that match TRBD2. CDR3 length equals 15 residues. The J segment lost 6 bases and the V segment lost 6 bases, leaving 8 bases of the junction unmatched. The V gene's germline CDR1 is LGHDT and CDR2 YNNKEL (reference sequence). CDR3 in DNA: TGTGCCAGCAGTTTCTTAGCGGGAGGGTCTGATACGCAGTATTTT. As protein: CASSFLAGGSDTQYF.

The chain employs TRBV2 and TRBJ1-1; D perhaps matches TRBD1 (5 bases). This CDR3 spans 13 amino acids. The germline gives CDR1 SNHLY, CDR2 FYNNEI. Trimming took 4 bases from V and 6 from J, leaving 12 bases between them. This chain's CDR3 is CASSAGEMAEAFF. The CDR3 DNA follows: TGTGCCAGCAGTGCGGGGGAGATGGCTGAAGCTTTCTTT. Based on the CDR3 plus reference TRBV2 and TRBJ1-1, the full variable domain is EPEVTQTPSHQVTQMGQEVILRCVPISNHLYFYWYRQILGQKVEFLVSFYNNEISEKSEIFDDQFSVERPDGSNFTLKIRSTKLEDSAMYFCASSAGEMAEAFFGQGTRLTVV.

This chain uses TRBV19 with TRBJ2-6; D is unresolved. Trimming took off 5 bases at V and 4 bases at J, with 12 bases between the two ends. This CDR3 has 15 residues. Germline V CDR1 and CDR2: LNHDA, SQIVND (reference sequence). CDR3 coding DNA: TGTGCCAGTAGTGATGGAGCTCTGGGGGCCAACGTCCTGACTTTC. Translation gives CASSDGALGANVLTF.

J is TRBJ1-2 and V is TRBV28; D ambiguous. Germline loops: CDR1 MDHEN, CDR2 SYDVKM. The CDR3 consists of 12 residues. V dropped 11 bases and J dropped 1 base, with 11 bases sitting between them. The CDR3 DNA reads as TGTGCCGGGTCCAGAGATAACTATGGCTACACCTTC. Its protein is CAGSRDNYGYTF.